A single sample is the source of the 21 T cell receptor beta chains below, sequenced in a study of CD8 T cells in ankylosing spondylitis. TCRdb independently ran MiXCR on the 5' RACE reads; one entry per CDR3 protein. The sample consists of under 400,000 distinct CDR3 sequences, 11% of them appearing once. The specimen sequenced was blood, either unsorted or a sorted T cell fraction (not recorded which). The receptors were gathered from a female donor with ankylosing spondylitis or in good health (not recorded which).

The table lists this clonotype with a few counts. The chain carries TRBV7-7 and TRBJ2-2, with TRBD1 matching 12 bases. Germline V gene data show CDR1 as SSHAT and CDR2 as FNYEAQ (reference sequence). The V gene end was trimmed by 0 bases and the J gene end by 6 bases; junction bases not matched to a gene: 8. This CDR3 has 18 amino acids. CDR3 in amino acids: CASSLALPGTGGSGELFF. Here the CDR3 DNA reads TGTGCCAGCAGCTTAGCGCTCCCCGGGACAGGGGGCTCCGGGGAGCTGTTTTTT.

This clonotype was recorded at least ten times. The rearrangement links TRBV27 to TRBJ2-7, with D possibly TRBD2 on 6 matching bases. This CDR3 is built from 13 residues. CDR1 is MNHEY and CDR2 is SMNVEV in the germline V gene (reference sequence). The V and J ends lost 2 bases and 6 bases respectively, with 11 bases between them. The CDR3 DNA follows: TGTGCCAGCAGTTTAGGAGGGTCGGGCGAGCAGTACTTC. The encoded protein is CASSLGGSGEQYF.

DNA of the CDR3: TGTGCCAGCAGCTTAGTTCAGTCGGGCAGGGGGCATGAGACCCAGTACTTC. Translated: CASSLVQSGRGHETQYF. This chain connects TRBV11-2 to TRBJ2-5; 8 nucleotides agree with TRBD1. The CDR3 runs to 17 residues. The germline gives CDR1 SGHAT, CDR2 FQNNGV. The J segment lost 5 bases and the V segment lost 1 base, leaving 12 bases of the junction unmatched.

This clonotype was seen at least ten times. The chain carries TRBV4-2 and TRBJ2-7; TRBD2 matches at 15 bases. The CDR3 length is 16 residues. CDR1 is LGHNA, CDR2 YNFKEQ, per germline. Trimming took 0 bases from V and 6 from J; bases not matched to a gene: 3. For the CDR3, the DNA is TGTGCCAGCAGCCAAGAGGCGGGACTAGCGGGAGGCGAGCAGTACTTC. Encoded protein: CASSQEAGLAGGEQYF.

This clonotype appeared many times. The rearrangement joins TRBV12-3 or TRBV12-4 to TRBJ2-3, with no clear D. The CDR3 consists of 12 residues. The V end lost 6 bases, the J end lost 5 bases, and 9 bases lay between the germline ends. CDR3 sequence reads: CASSRIGDTQYF. CDR3 nucleotides: TGTGCCAGCAGCCGTATAGGAGATACGCAGTATTTT.

This clonotype was recorded at least ten times. CDR3 loop: CSATGTSGTYGSEQFF. The CDR3 DNA is TGCAGTGCTACAGGGACTAGCGGGACATACGGTAGTGAGCAGTTCTTC. The chain joins TRBV20-1 to TRBJ2-1; 13 bases agree with TRBD2. Germline CDR1 DFQATT, CDR2 SNEGSKA (reference sequence). CDR3 length equals 16 residues. The V segment lost 4 bases and the J segment 9 bases; nucleotides outside the gene matches: 12.

The J gene is TRBJ1-5, the V gene TRBV20-1; no clear D. V was shortened by 1 base and J by 0 bases, with 13 bases between the two germline ends. Germline V gene sequence: CDR1 DFQATT, CDR2 SNEGSKA (reference sequence). The CDR3 loop spans 16 amino acids. The CDR3 DNA sequence: TGCAGTGCTAGAGTTGTGGTTGATTATAGCAATCAGCCCCAGCATTTT. Translating it yields CSARVVVDYSNQPQHF.

This sequence joins TRBV18 and TRBJ1-1, with TRBD1 as a possible D gene (6 bases). V was pared by 10 bases and J by 6 bases, with 18 bases between. This CDR3 spans 13 amino acids. Germline V gene lookup returns CDR1 KGHSH and CDR2 LQKENI. The CDR3 region has the DNA TGTGCCACGGCGGGGACAAGGGCTTCTGAAGCTTTCTTT. Translated, it gives CATAGTRASEAFF.

This clonotype was recorded a few times. The chain uses TRBV5-1 and TRBJ2-1, with TRBD2 matching over 15 bases. CDR3 length equals 17 residues. CDR1 and CDR2 (germline): SGHRS, YFSETQ. The junction had 6 bases not matched to a gene; V was cut back by 4 bases and J by 4 bases. CDR3 amino acids: CASSPGGTSGGYNEQFF. The CDR3 DNA sequence: TGCGCCAGCAGCCCCGGCGGGACTAGCGGGGGGTACAATGAGCAGTTCTTC.

This clonotype was seen ten or more times. The rearrangement uses TRBV5-1 and TRBJ2-1; D is perhaps TRBD1 (5 bases). V was clipped by 3 bases and J by 4 bases, with 14 bases between them. The CDR3 is made up of 15 amino acids. Per germline, CDR1 SGHRS and CDR2 YFSETQ. The CDR3 coding sequence is TGCGCCAGCAGCTACGAAGGGGCAGATTACAATGAGCAGTTCTTC. Amino acid sequence: CASSYEGADYNEQFF. The full variable domain, completed using reference TRBV5-1 and TRBJ2-1, is KAGVTQTPRYLIKTRGQQVTLSCSPISGHRSVSWYQQTPGQGLQFLFEYFSETQRNKGNFPGRFSGRQFSNSRSEMNVSTLELGDSALYLCASSYEGADYNEQFFGPGTRLTVL.

This clonotype was found many times. This chain joins TRBV6-5 and TRBJ2-6; either TRBD1 or TRBD2 may supply D (6 bases each). The CDR3 totals 17 residues. V lost 2 bases to trimming and J lost 2 bases, with 13 bases between them. Germline V gives CDR1 MNHEY, CDR2 SVGAGI. CDR3 in amino acids: CASSYNGGLPGANVLTF. For the CDR3, the DNA is TGTGCCAGCAGTTACAACGGGGGCCTGCCTGGGGCCAACGTCCTGACTTTC.

This clonotype was counted ten times or more. CDR3 bases: TGCAGTCCTGCCCGGGGGGCCACAGATACGCAGTATTTT. Its protein product is CSPARGATDTQYF. V and J are TRBV20-1 and TRBJ2-3; TRBD2 might be the D (7 bases). The ends were cut back, 8 bases at V and 2 bases at J, with 14 bases in the middle. This CDR3 spans 13 amino acids. Germline V lookup: CDR1 DFQATT, CDR2 SNEGSKA (reference sequence).

This clonotype was recorded many times. CDR3 sequence (DNA): TGTGCCACCAGTGTGGGAGCGGGAGGTCTGGCTGAGCAGTTCTTC. It specifies CATSVGAGGLAEQFF. This chain joins TRBV24-1 and TRBJ2-1; 9 bases align to TRBD2. V lost 5 bases to trimming and J lost 9 bases; unmatched junction nucleotides: 10. This CDR3 spans 15 amino acids. Germline V gene lookup returns CDR1 KGHDR and CDR2 SFDVKD.

This clonotype has more than one count but fewer than ten. The chain couples TRBV6-2 or TRBV6-3 to TRBJ2-4; no firm D call. Germline CDR1 MNHEY, CDR2 SVGEGT. CDR3 size: 15 residues. Trimming cost V 9 bases and J 1 base, with 16 bases left between them. CDR3 DNA: TGTGCCAGGGGGTGGGCCCCGACTGCCAAAAACATTCAGTACTTC. Translated, it gives CARGWAPTAKNIQYF.

The table lists this clonotype with many counts. This rearrangement joins TRBV19 to TRBJ1-2; unclear D gene. CDR1 is LNHDA, CDR2 SQIVND, per germline (reference sequence). CDR3 length: 14 amino acids. Between the trimmed V and J ends, which lost 5 bases and 4 bases, there was a span of 14 bases. The CDR3 bases are TGTGCCAGTAGTTTCGCCCGAACTGGCTATGGCTACACCTTC. This encodes CASSFARTGYGYTF.

This clonotype was seen a handful of times. This chain connects TRBV5-6 to TRBJ2-7, with TRBD2 matching 9 bases. J was trimmed by 5 bases and V by 2 bases; bases with no gene match: 8. The CDR3 loop spans 15 amino acids. CDR1 and CDR2 from the germline V gene are SGHDT and YYEEEE. The CDR3 region is CASSFGGRARDEQYF. The CDR3 nucleotides are TGTGCCAGCAGCTTCGGCGGGAGGGCTCGGGACGAGCAGTACTTC.

There are many counts of this clonotype. The chain carries TRBV5-1 and TRBJ2-2; 13 nucleotides align to TRBD2. This CDR3 spans 16 amino acids. CDR1 SGHRS and CDR2 YFSETQ come from the germline V gene. V shed 4 bases and J 4 bases; nucleotides not matched to a gene: 4. The CDR3 sequence: CASSPWTSGSTGELFF. CDR3 nucleotide sequence: TGCGCCAGCAGCCCTTGGACTAGCGGGAGCACCGGGGAGCTGTTTTTT.

This clonotype came up many times. The rearrangement links TRBV20-1 to TRBJ2-3, with D perhaps matching TRBD1 or TRBD2 (6 bases each). The CDR3 spans 12 residues. Germline V CDR1 and CDR2: DFQATT, SNEGSKA (reference sequence). In DNA, the CDR3 is TGCAGCTCGGGGGCTAGCACAGATACGCAGTATTTT. This translates into CSSGASTDTQYF.

This clonotype was picked up many times. The CDR3 sequence: CSARPPGQGHNEQFF. CDR3 in DNA: TGCAGTGCTAGACCGCCGGGCCAGGGGCACAATGAGCAGTTCTTC. The chain carries TRBV20-1 and TRBJ2-1; D might be TRBD1 (6 bases). The CDR3 length is 15 residues. Germline loops: CDR1 DFQATT, CDR2 SNEGSKA (reference sequence). Trimming took off 2 bases at V and 5 bases at J, with 16 bases between the two ends.

This clonotype was found a few times. The chain joins TRBV5-1 to TRBJ2-5; D not certain. V was clipped by 6 bases and J by 0 bases, with 6 bases between them. The germline V gene encodes CDR1 SGHRS and CDR2 YFSETQ. The CDR3 has 12 amino acids. The CDR3 sequence: CASNGNQETQYF. The CDR3 DNA follows: TGCGCCAGCAATGGGAACCAAGAGACCCAGTACTTC.

V usage is TRBV4-1 and J usage is TRBJ2-5, with D hard to call. V shed 4 bases and J shed 0 bases, with 9 bases lying between them. The CDR3 is 14 residues long. Germline loops: CDR1 MGHRA, CDR2 YSYEKL. The CDR3 DNA sequence: TGCGCCAGCAGCCGCGTCCGTTACCAAGAGACCCAGTACTTC. It yields the protein CASSRVRYQETQYF.